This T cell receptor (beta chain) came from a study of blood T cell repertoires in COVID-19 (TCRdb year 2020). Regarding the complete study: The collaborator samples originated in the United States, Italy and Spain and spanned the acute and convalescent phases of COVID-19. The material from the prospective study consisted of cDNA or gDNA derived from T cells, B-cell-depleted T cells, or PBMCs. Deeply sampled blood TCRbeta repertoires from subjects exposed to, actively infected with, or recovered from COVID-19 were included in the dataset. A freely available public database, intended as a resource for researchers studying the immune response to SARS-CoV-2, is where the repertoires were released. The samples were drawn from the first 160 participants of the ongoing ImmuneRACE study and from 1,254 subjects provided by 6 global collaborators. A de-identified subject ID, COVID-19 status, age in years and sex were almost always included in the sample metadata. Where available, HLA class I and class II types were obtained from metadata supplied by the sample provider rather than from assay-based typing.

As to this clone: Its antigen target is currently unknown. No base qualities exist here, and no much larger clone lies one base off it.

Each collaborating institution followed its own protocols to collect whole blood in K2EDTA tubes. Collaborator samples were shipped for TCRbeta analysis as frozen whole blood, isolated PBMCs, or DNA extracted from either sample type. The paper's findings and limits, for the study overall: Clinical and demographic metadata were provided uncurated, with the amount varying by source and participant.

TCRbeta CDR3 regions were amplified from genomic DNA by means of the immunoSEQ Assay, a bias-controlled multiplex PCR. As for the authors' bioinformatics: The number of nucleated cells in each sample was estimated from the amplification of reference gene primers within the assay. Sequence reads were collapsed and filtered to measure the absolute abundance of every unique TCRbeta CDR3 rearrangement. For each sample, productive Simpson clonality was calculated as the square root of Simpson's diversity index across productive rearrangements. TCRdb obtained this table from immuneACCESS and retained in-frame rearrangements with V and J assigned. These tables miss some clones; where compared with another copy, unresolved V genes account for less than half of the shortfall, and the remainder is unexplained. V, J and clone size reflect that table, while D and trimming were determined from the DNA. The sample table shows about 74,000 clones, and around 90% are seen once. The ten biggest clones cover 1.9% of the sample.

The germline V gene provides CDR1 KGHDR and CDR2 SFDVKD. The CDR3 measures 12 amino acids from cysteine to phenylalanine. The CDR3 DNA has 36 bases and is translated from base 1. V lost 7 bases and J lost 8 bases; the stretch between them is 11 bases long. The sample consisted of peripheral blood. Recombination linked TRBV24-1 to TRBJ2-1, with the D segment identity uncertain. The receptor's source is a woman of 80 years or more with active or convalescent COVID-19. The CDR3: CATSHGIHEQFF. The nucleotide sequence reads TGTGCCACCAGCCACGGTATCCATGAGCAGTTCTTC.